These 26 T cell receptor beta chains originate from one sample sequenced in a study of shared clonotypes between healthy human individuals. Libraries were prepared by immunoSEQ multiplex PCR; TCRdb keeps only in-frame clonotypes and omits some of them. The sample consists of approximately 600,000 clones, 85% to 95% of them appearing once. The naive CD8 population came from CD45RO-negative cells selected for CCR7, without terminally differentiated effector memory CD45RA+ cells. The source material was naive CD8+ T cells sorted from blood. These TCRs come from a woman aged 30 to 39 in good health.

V is TRBV2 and J is TRBJ2-7; tentative D call: TRBD1 (6 bases). V was trimmed by 1 base and J by 4 bases, leaving 14 bases between them. This CDR3 spans 15 amino acids. In germline, CDR1 is SNHLY, CDR2 FYNNEI. The CDR3 is CASSEGQGTVYEQYF. The CDR3 DNA follows: TGTGCCAGCAGTGAAGGGCAGGGGACGGTATACGAGCAGTACTTC.

The rearrangement links TRBV5-1 to TRBJ2-1; 7 bases agree with TRBD1. J gave up 8 bases and V 0 bases, and 2 bases lay outside the gene matches. Germline assignment: CDR1 SGHRS and CDR2 YFSETQ. The CDR3 is 13 residues long. CDR3 sequence reads: CASSLGDSYEQFF. CDR3 in DNA: TGCGCCAGCAGCTTGGGGGACAGCTATGAGCAGTTCTTC.

V and J are TRBV7-9 and TRBJ1-4; unclear D gene. Germline V CDR1 and CDR2: SEHNR, FQNEAQ (reference sequence). V was pared by 2 bases and J by 8 bases, with 12 bases between. The CDR3 covers 14 residues. CDR3 bases: TGTGCCAGCAGCTTAAAGGGATTTGGAGAAAAACTGTTTTTT. It codes for CASSLKGFGEKLFF.

V usage is TRBV6-5 and J usage is TRBJ1-2, with D possibly matching TRBD1 (6 bases). Germline V gene data show CDR1 as MNHEY and CDR2 as SVGAGI. The CDR3 covers 13 residues. V was cut by 2 bases and J by 3 bases, with 7 bases left in between. The CDR3 nucleotides read TGTGCCAGCAGTTACGCAGGGGACTATGGCTACACCTTC. Translated, it gives CASSYAGDYGYTF.

This clone was seen only a few times. V is TRBV19 and J is TRBJ1-3; D is unresolved. Per the germline V gene, CDR1 is LNHDA and CDR2 is SQIVND (reference sequence). CDR3 length: 15 residues. V was cut by 6 bases and J by 2 bases, with 14 bases left in between. Written as DNA, the CDR3 is TGTGCCAGTAGCCCTCAGTTGGGTGCTGGAAACACCATATATTTT. Translated: CASSPQLGAGNTIYF.

The chain recombines TRBV29-1 with TRBJ1-2; D remains unclear. The CDR3 is 12 residues long. CDR1 is SQVTM and CDR2 is ANQGSEA in the germline V gene. V was shortened by 1 base and J by 4 bases, with 7 bases between the two germline ends. This CDR3 is CSVEAGFYGYTF. The CDR3 coding sequence is TGCAGCGTTGAAGCAGGATTCTATGGCTACACCTTC.

The CDR3 DNA is TGTGCCAGTAGCGGGGGATTCGGTGGCTACGAGCAGTACTTC. Its translation is CASSGGFGGYEQYF. The chain combines TRBV19 with TRBJ2-7; tentatively, D is TRBD2 (6 bases). V was cut by 6 bases and J by 3 bases, with 15 bases left in between. The V gene's germline CDR1 is LNHDA and CDR2 SQIVND (reference sequence). The CDR3 length is 14 residues.

V is TRBV5-1 and J is TRBJ2-7; 10 nucleotides match TRBD2. Losses at the gene ends were 3 bases for V and 4 bases for J; bases not matched to a gene: 4. Germline values: CDR1 SGHRS, CDR2 YFSETQ. This CDR3 region has 14 residues. CDR3 coding DNA: TGCGCCAGCAGCTCGGGGACTAGCGCGTACGAGCAGTACTTC. Its protein is CASSSGTSAYEQYF. The full variable domain, completed using reference TRBV5-1 and TRBJ2-7, is KAGVTQTPRYLIKTRGQQVTLSCSPISGHRSVSWYQQTPGQGLQFLFEYFSETQRNKGNFPGRFSGRQFSNSRSEMNVSTLELGDSALYLCASSSGTSAYEQYFGPGTRLTVT.

The V and J genes are TRBV7-1 and TRBJ2-7; D gene unclear. TRBV7-1 belongs to the ORF category, with a function that is uncertain. The CDR3 has 14 amino acids. V dropped 4 bases and J dropped 0 bases, with 10 bases sitting between them. For the CDR3, the DNA is TGTGCCAGCAGCTTCGGGCCGTACTCCTACGAGCAGTACTTC. Its translation: CASSFGPYSYEQYF.

CDR3 amino acids: CASSSHRDRLREQYF. In DNA form, the CDR3 reads TGCGCCAGCAGCTCACACCGGGACAGGCTTAGGGAGCAGTACTTC. V is TRBV5-1 and J is TRBJ2-7; 8 bases agree with TRBD1. This CDR3 has 15 residues. Germline CDR1 SGHRS, CDR2 YFSETQ. V was pared by 3 bases and J by 7 bases, with 12 bases of the junction left unmatched.

The genes are TRBV27 and TRBJ2-5, with D possibly matching TRBD2 (5 bases). Trimming took 6 bases from V and 1 from J, leaving 9 bases between them. This CDR3 spans 13 amino acids. CDR1 and CDR2 from the germline V gene are MNHEY and SMNVEV (reference sequence). This CDR3 reads CASSPSGQETQYF. The CDR3 DNA reads as TGTGCCAGCAGCCCAAGCGGCCAAGAGACCCAGTACTTC.

This clone was picked up one time. The V call is TRBV18, the J call TRBJ2-1; 12 nucleotides align to TRBD2. The CDR3 is 16 residues long. Per germline, CDR1 KGHSH and CDR2 LQKENI. Trimming cost V 4 bases and J 5 bases; bases outside gene matches: 6. CDR3 amino acids: CASSRLLAGGDNEQFF. In nucleotides, the CDR3 is TGTGCCAGCTCACGACTACTAGCGGGAGGAGACAATGAGCAGTTCTTC.

This CDR3 reads CASSFLAGVINEQYF. The CDR3 nucleotides read TGTGCCAGCAGTTTCTTAGCGGGAGTTATTAACGAGCAGTACTTC. V and J are TRBV28 and TRBJ2-7, with 9 bases aligning to TRBD2. V was clipped by 3 bases and J by 5 bases; unmatched bases: 8. CDR3 size: 15 residues. The V gene's germline CDR1 is MDHEN and CDR2 SYDVKM. Filled out from reference TRBV28 and TRBJ2-7, the complete variable domain reads DVKVTQSSRYLVKRTGEKVFLECVQDMDHENMFWYRQDPGLGLRLIYFSYDVKMKEKGDIPEGYSVSREKKERFSLILESASTNQTSMYLCASSFLAGVINEQYFGPGTRLTVT.

The DNA of the CDR3 is TGTGCCAGTAGTATATCGGCGGGAGGTAGAAACGAGCAGTACTTC. It translates to CASSISAGGRNEQYF. The V call is TRBV19, the J call TRBJ2-7; TRBD2 aligns across 8 bases. CDR1 and CDR2 from the germline V gene are LNHDA and SQIVND (reference sequence). The CDR3 totals 15 residues. With V trimmed by 2 bases and J by 5 bases, 8 bases remained unmatched. The full variable domain, with the rest looked up from reference TRBV19 and TRBJ2-7, is DGGITQSPKYLFRKEGQNVTLSCEQNLNHDAMYWYRQDPGQGLRLIYYSQIVNDFQKGDIAEGYSVSREKKESFPLTVTSAQKNPTAFYLCASSISAGGRNEQYFGPGTRLTVT.

This clone was counted once. V gene TRBV6-5 combines with J gene TRBJ2-7; 9 bases are shared with TRBD2. Germline V gene sequence: CDR1 MNHEY, CDR2 SVGAGI. The CDR3 totals 14 residues. After removal of 4 bases from V and 5 bases from J, the junction contained 6 bases not matched to a gene. The CDR3 DNA reads as TGTGCCAGCAGTTCCATAGCGGGAGCCAACGAGCAGTACTTC. Translated, it gives CASSSIAGANEQYF.

This sequence joins TRBV7-8 and TRBJ2-7; the D gene is possibly TRBD1 (5 bases). V lost 5 bases and J lost 2, with 19 bases in between. The CDR3 is 16 residues long. The germline V gene has CDR1 SGHVS and CDR2 FQNEAQ. Here the CDR3 DNA reads TGTGCCAGCAGCGCCACAGGTCCACAACTGACCTACGAGCAGTACTTC. Protein sequence: CASSATGPQLTYEQYF. Full variable domain (missing parts from reference TRBV7-8 and TRBJ2-7): GAGVSQSPRYKVAKRGQDVALRCDPISGHVSLFWYQQALGQGPEFLTYFQNEAQLDKSGLPSDRFFAERPEGSVSTLKIQRTQQEDSAVYLCASSATGPQLTYEQYFGPGTRLTVT.

The DNA of the CDR3 is TGCGCCAGCAGCCAAGATAGGCCAGTACAAGAGACCCAGTACTTC. As protein: CASSQDRPVQETQYF. The V gene is TRBV4-1, the J gene TRBJ2-5; D gene ambiguous. The germline V gene has CDR1 MGHRA and CDR2 YSYEKL. Trimming left V 0 bases short and J 2 bases short, with 10 bases between. The CDR3 sequence is 15 residues long.

Here the CDR3 reads CASSVEQSLMNTEAFF. The DNA for the CDR3 is TGTGCCAGCAGCGTAGAACAGTCACTTATGAACACTGAAGCTTTCTTT. The rearrangement joins TRBV9 to TRBJ1-1; D remains ambiguous. The germline gives CDR1 SGDLS, CDR2 YYNGEE. There are 16 residues in the CDR3. The V end lost 0 bases, the J end lost 0 bases, and 12 bases lay between the germline ends.

This chain uses TRBV19 with TRBJ1-1; the D is unclear. In germline, CDR1 is LNHDA, CDR2 SQIVND (reference sequence). The V end was cut by 5 bases, the J end by 1 base, with 11 bases between. The CDR3 extends over 14 amino acids. CDR3 amino acids: CASSSWTANTEAFF. The CDR3 DNA follows: TGTGCCAGTAGTTCATGGACTGCGAACACTGAAGCTTTCTTT.

The genes are TRBV28 and TRBJ2-7; a weak D match, TRBD2 (6 bases). The V and J ends lost 5 bases and 0 bases respectively, with 17 bases between them. The CDR3 length is 16 residues. Germline V gives CDR1 MDHEN, CDR2 SYDVKM. CDR3 nucleotide sequence: TGTGCCAGCAGTCCGAGGGACTTCGGGAGCTCCTACGAGCAGTACTTC. Protein product: CASSPRDFGSSYEQYF.

This clone was counted only a few times. The chain has TRBV30 and TRBJ2-2; tentatively, D is TRBD1 or TRBD2 (5 bases each). The CDR3 loop spans 13 amino acids. V was clipped by 5 bases and J by 5 bases, with 12 bases between them. CDR1 and CDR2 from the germline V gene are GTSNPN and SVGIG (reference sequence). The CDR3 sequence is CAWEGTGTGELFF. CDR3 sequence (DNA): TGTGCCTGGGAGGGGACGGGTACCGGGGAGCTGTTTTTT.

The chain carries TRBV6-1 and TRBJ2-7; D might be TRBD2 (6 bases). V gave up 8 bases and J gave up 3 bases, with 14 bases separating them. CDR1 and CDR2 from the germline V gene are MNHNS and SASEGT. This CDR3 region has 13 residues. The CDR3 DNA reads TGTGCCAGCCGACCGGGACTGTTCTACGAGCAGTACTTC. Translation: CASRPGLFYEQYF.

V gene TRBV4-1 combines with J gene TRBJ1-3; possibly TRBD1 for D (5 bases). Per germline, CDR1 MGHRA and CDR2 YSYEKL. V lost 4 bases, J lost 4 bases, and 17 bases lay in between. The CDR3 runs 16 residues. CDR3 sequence: CASSPRIEGLGNTIYF. The CDR3 DNA reads as TGCGCCAGCAGCCCAAGAATAGAGGGGCTCGGAAACACCATATATTTT.

This chain links TRBV30 with TRBJ2-5, with 7 bases matching TRBD2. Germline lookup yields CDR1 GTSNPN and CDR2 SVGIG (reference sequence). Germline trimming cut 0 bases from V and 7 bases from J; bases unmatched to any gene: 8. CDR3 length: 14 amino acids. CDR3 in amino acids: CAWSVSGSTATQYF. In DNA, the CDR3 is TGTGCCTGGAGTGTTAGCGGGTCCACCGCGACCCAGTACTTC.

This rearrangement joins TRBV27 to TRBJ2-1; 9 bases agree with TRBD1. CDR1 and CDR2 (germline): MNHEY, SMNVEV (reference sequence). The V gene end was trimmed by 6 bases and the J gene end by 6 bases; junction bases not matched to a gene: 9. The CDR3 sequence is 15 residues long. CDR3: CASSPPGQGLNEQFF. The CDR3 nucleotides are TGTGCCAGCAGCCCTCCGGGACAGGGACTCAATGAGCAGTTCTTC.

The J gene is TRBJ1-2, the V gene TRBV19; TRBD1 agrees at 7 bases. Germline values: CDR1 LNHDA, CDR2 SQIVND (reference sequence). Trimming cost V 3 bases and J 5 bases; bases outside gene matches: 6. The CDR3 length is 14 residues. Written as DNA, the CDR3 is TGTGCCAGTAGTATTGACAGGGAGGAATATGGCTACACCTTC. Its translation is CASSIDREEYGYTF.